This TCR beta chain was found in a study of blood T cell repertoires in COVID-19. Some clones are missing from TCRdb's copy, which holds only in-frame ones; the method was immunoSEQ multiplex PCR. Of 110,000 to 150,000 clones listed, more than 75% are singletons. The germline CDR1 and CDR2 sequences are LNHDA and SQIVND (reference sequence). The trim removed 3 bases at V and 5 bases at J, leaving 3 bases unmatched. This CDR3 has 14 residues. Sequenced: peripheral blood. The source is a man aged 55 to 70 with acute or convalescent COVID-19. This chain joins TRBV19 and TRBJ2-1; 8 positions agree with TRBD2. In nucleotides, the CDR3 is TGTGCCAGTAGTATTAATAGCGGGAACAATGAGCAGTTCTTC. Translation: CASSINSGNNEQFF.